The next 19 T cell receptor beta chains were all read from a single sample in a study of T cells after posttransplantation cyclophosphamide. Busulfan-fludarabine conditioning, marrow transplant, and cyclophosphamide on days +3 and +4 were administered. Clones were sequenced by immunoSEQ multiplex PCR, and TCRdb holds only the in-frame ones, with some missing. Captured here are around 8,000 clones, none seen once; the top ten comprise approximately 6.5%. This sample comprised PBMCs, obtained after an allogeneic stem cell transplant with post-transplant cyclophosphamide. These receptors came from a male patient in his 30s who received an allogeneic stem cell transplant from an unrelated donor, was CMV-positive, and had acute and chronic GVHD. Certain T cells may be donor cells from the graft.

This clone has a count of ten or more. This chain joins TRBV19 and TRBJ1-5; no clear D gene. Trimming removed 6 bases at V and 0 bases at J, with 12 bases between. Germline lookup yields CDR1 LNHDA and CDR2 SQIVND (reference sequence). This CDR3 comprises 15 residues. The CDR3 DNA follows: TGTGCCAGTAGAAATCTTGCGCCTAGCAATCAGCCCCAGCATTTT. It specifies CASRNLAPSNQPQHF.

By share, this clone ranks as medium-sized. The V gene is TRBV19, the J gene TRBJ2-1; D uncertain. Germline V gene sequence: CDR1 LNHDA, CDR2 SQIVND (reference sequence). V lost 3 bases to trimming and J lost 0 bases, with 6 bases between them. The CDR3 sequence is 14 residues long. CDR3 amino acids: CASSMASSYNEQFF. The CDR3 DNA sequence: TGTGCCAGTAGTATGGCCAGCTCCTACAATGAGCAGTTCTTC.

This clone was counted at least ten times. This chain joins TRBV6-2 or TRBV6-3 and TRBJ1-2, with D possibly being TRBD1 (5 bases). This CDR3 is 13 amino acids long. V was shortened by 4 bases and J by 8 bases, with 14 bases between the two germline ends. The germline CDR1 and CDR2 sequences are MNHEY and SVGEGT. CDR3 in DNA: TGTGCCAGCAGTTCCGGGCAGGAGGGGGGCTACACCTTC. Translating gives CASSSGQEGGYTF.

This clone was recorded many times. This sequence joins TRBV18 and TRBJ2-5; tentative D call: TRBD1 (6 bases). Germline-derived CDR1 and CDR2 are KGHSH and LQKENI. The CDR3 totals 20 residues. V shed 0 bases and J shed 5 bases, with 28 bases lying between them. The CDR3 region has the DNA TGTGCCAGCTCACCACCGTCCCGAATCGGTACAGGGCTGAAAAGGGAGACCCAGTACTTC. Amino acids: CASSPPSRIGTGLKRETQYF.

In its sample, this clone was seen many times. The CDR3 spells CASRQPGLAGWRGNEQFF. DNA of the CDR3: TGTGCCAGCAGGCAACCGGGACTAGCGGGATGGAGGGGCAATGAGCAGTTCTTC. The rearrangement uses TRBV6-2 or TRBV6-3 and TRBJ2-1; TRBD2 aligns across 13 bases. Germline V lookup: CDR1 MNHEY, CDR2 SVGEGT. V lost 6 bases and J lost 6; bases outside the gene matches: 14. This CDR3 has 18 amino acids.

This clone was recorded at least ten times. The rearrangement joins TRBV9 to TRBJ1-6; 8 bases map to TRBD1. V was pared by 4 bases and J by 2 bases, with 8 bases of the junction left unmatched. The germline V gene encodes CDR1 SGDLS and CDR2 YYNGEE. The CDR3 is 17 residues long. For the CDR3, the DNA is TGTGCCAGCAGCCTAGAGGACAGGGCCACCTATAATTCACCCCTCCACTTT. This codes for CASSLEDRATYNSPLHF.

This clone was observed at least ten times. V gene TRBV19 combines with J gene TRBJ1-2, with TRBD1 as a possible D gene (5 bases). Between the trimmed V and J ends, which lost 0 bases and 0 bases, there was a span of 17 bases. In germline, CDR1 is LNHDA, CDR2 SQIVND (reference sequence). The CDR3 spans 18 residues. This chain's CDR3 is CASSIDDPGLRANYGYTF. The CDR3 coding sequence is TGTGCCAGTAGTATAGATGACCCAGGGCTACGAGCTAACTATGGCTACACCTTC.

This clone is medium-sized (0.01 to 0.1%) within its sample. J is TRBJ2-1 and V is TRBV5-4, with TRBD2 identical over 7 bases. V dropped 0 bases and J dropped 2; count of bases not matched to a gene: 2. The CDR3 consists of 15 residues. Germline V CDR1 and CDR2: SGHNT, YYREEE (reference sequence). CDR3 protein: CASSLASGAYNEQFF. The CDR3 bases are TGTGCCAGCAGCTTGGCTAGCGGAGCCTACAATGAGCAGTTCTTC.

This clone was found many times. CDR3 DNA sequence: TGTGCCAGCTCACCTATTTCCGGGACAGGGACCGGGGCCAACGTCCTGACTTTC. Protein sequence: CASSPISGTGTGANVLTF. The gene calls are TRBV18 and TRBJ2-6; 9 bases agree with TRBD1. This CDR3 contains 18 residues. The V gene's germline CDR1 is KGHSH and CDR2 LQKENI. Unmatched junction bases numbered 10, after V lost 3 bases and J lost 4 bases.

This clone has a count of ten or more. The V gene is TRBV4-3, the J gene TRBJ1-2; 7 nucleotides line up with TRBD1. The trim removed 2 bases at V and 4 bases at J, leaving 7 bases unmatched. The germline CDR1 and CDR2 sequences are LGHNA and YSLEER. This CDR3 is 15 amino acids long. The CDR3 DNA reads TGCGCCAGCAGCCAAACGTGGGACAGATCCTATGGCTACACCTTC. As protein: CASSQTWDRSYGYTF.

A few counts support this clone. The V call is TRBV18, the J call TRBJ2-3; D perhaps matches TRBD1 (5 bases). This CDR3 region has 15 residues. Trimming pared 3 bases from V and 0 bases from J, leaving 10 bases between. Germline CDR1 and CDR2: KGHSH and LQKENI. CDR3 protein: CASSPVRVSTDTQYF. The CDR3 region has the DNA TGTGCCAGCTCACCGGTCAGGGTCAGCACAGATACGCAGTATTTT. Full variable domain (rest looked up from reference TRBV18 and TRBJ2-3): NAGVMQNPRHLVRRRGQEARLRCSPMKGHSHVYWYRQLPEEGLKFMVYLQKENIIDESGMPKERFSAEFPKEGPSILRIQQVVRGDSAAYFCASSPVRVSTDTQYFGPGTRLTVL.

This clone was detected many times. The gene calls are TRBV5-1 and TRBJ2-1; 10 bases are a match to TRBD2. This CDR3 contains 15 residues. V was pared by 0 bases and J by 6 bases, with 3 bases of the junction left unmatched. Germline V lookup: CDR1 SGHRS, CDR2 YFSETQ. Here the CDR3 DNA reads TGCGCCAGCAGCTTGGGGGCTAGCGGGGGCAATGAGCAGTTCTTC. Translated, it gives CASSLGASGGNEQFF.

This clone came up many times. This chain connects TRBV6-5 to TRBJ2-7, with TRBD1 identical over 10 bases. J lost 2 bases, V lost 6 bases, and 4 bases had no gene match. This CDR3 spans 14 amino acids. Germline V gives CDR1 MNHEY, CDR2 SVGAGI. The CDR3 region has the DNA TGTGCCAGCAGCAGGACAGGGGGGCCCTACGAGCAGTACTTC. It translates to CASSRTGGPYEQYF.

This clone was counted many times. CDR3 amino acids: CASNIIPGNTIYF. The DNA of the CDR3 is TGTGCCAGTAATATTATCCCCGGAAACACCATATATTTT. This rearrangement joins TRBV19 to TRBJ1-3; D not certain. The CDR3 is 13 amino acids. Germline loops: CDR1 LNHDA, CDR2 SQIVND (reference sequence). V lost 7 bases and J lost 4, with 11 bases in between.

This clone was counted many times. This CDR3 is CATSDFGMNQPQHF. DNA of the CDR3: TGTGCCACCAGTGATTTCGGTATGAATCAGCCCCAGCATTTT. This chain joins TRBV24-1 and TRBJ1-5; no clear D. This CDR3 region has 14 residues. Germline V gives CDR1 KGHDR, CDR2 SFDVKD. V shed 1 base and J shed 4 bases, with 7 bases lying between them.

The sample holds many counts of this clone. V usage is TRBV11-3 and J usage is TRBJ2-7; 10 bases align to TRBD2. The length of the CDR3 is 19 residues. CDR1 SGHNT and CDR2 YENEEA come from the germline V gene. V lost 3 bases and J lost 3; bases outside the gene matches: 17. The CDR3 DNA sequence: TGTGCCAGCAGCTTTGAAGGATCTTTGTCGCTAGCGGGGGTCTACGAGCAGTACTTC. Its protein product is CASSFEGSLSLAGVYEQYF.

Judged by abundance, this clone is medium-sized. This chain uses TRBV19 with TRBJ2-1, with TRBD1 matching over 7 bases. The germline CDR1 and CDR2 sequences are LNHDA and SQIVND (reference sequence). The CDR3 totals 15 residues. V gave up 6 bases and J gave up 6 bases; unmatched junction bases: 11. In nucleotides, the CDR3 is TGTGCCAGTAGGGGAACAGGGGAATTTCGCAATGAGCAGTTCTTC. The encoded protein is CASRGTGEFRNEQFF.

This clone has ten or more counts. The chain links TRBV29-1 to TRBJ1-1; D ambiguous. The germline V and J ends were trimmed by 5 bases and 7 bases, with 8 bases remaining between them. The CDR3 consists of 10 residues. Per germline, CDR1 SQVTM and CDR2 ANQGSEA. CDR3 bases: TGCAGCGTTAGAACAGTTGAAGCTTTCTTT. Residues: CSVRTVEAFF.

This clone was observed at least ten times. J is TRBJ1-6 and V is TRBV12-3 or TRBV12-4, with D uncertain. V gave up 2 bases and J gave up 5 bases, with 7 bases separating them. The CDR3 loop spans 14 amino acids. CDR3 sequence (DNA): TGTGCCAGCAGTTTAACAAAGGATAATTCACCCCTCCACTTT. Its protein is CASSLTKDNSPLHF.